The 29 T cell receptor beta chains below all came from one sample that was sequenced in a study of CD8 T cells in Susac syndrome. Reverse transcription of 0.5 to 1 ug RNA was performed with random hexamers. One entry per CDR3 protein results from TCRdb running MiXCR on the immunoSEQ multiplex PCR reads. The table has some 300,000 distinct CDR3 sequences, around 91% seen once; the top ten hold around 0.18%. The sample comprised CD8+ T cells from PBMCs. These receptors were obtained from a human donor with multiple sclerosis.

This clonotype was seen only a few times. The chain combines TRBV30 with TRBJ1-2; D call uncertain. CDR1 is GTSNPN and CDR2 is SVGIG in the germline V gene (reference sequence). The CDR3 has 13 amino acids. V lost 3 bases and J lost 4, with 12 bases in between. CDR3 residues: CAWSAGGIYGYTF. The DNA of the CDR3 is TGTGCCTGGAGCGCCGGAGGGATCTATGGCTACACCTTC.

This clonotype was picked up a small number of times. The chain combines TRBV19 with TRBJ2-7; D is unresolved. CDR3 length: 13 amino acids. V was clipped by 5 bases and J by 3 bases, with 11 bases between them. Germline V gives CDR1 LNHDA, CDR2 SQIVND (reference sequence). The CDR3 nucleotides are TGTGCCAGTAGTCCCGGTCAAAACTACGAGCAGTACTTC. Amino acids: CASSPGQNYEQYF.

The V gene is TRBV25-1, the J gene TRBJ2-7; 8 bases are shared with TRBD1. J gave up 0 bases and V 2 bases, and 9 bases lay outside the gene matches. The germline gives CDR1 MGHDK, CDR2 SYGVNS. The length of the CDR3 is 17 residues. The CDR3 region has the DNA TGTGCCAGCAGTGAAAAAAGAAGACAGGGGTCCTCCTACGAGCAGTACTTC. Translated: CASSEKRRQGSSYEQYF.

This sequence joins TRBV2 and TRBJ2-7; 7 nucleotides match TRBD1. Germline V gives CDR1 SNHLY, CDR2 FYNNEI. Germline trimming cut 7 bases from V and 2 bases from J; bases unmatched to any gene: 14. The CDR3 extends over 16 amino acids. The CDR3 here is CASNGDSSRPAYEQYF. The CDR3 nucleotides read TGTGCCAGCAACGGGGACAGCTCACGGCCCGCCTACGAGCAGTACTTC.

The V call is TRBV30, the J call TRBJ2-5; D possibly corresponds to TRBD2 (5 bases). The CDR3 spans 19 residues. Germline CDR1 is GTSNPN and CDR2 is SVGIG (reference sequence). Trimming pared 1 base from V and 7 bases from J, leaving 31 bases between. The CDR3 nucleotides read TGTGCCTGGAGTGGTCTCCGCGGCGGACTTGACGGAAATGGGCGGACCCAGTACTTC. It encodes CAWSGLRGGLDGNGRTQYF. The variable domain in full, completed from reference TRBV30 and TRBJ2-5, reads SQTIHQWPATLVQPVGSPLSLECTVEGTSNPNLYWYRQAAGRGLQLLFYSVGIGQISSEVPQNLSASRPQDRQFILSSKKLLLSDSGFYLCAWSGLRGGLDGNGRTQYFGPGTRLLVL.

CDR3 nucleotides: TGTGCCAGCAGCACAAGCCCGTATGGCGAGCAGTACTTC. It is translated as CASSTSPYGEQYF. The V and J genes are TRBV7-9 and TRBJ2-7, with unresolved D. Germline-derived CDR1 and CDR2 are SEHNR and FQNEAQ (reference sequence). The length of the CDR3 is 13 residues. V lost 5 bases, J lost 6 bases, and 14 bases lay in between.

V gene TRBV4-2 combines with J gene TRBJ2-1; possibly TRBD1 or TRBD2 for D (5 bases each). CDR3 length: 13 amino acids. The germline gives CDR1 LGHNA, CDR2 YNFKEQ. V was clipped by 1 base and J by 5 bases, with 6 bases between them. CDR3 loop: CASSQGGNNEQFF. The CDR3 DNA reads TGTGCCAGCAGCCAAGGGGGGAACAATGAGCAGTTCTTC.

This chain uses TRBV20-1 with TRBJ1-1, with unresolved D. The germline CDR1 and CDR2 sequences are DFQATT and SNEGSKA (reference sequence). This CDR3 spans 15 amino acids. The V gene lost 5 bases and the J gene lost 1 base, with 17 bases spanning the gap. Here the CDR3 DNA reads TGCAGTGCTGAGGGTACCGACCGCCCGAACACTGAAGCTTTCTTT. Its translation is CSAEGTDRPNTEAFF.

The gene calls are TRBV30 and TRBJ2-7, with D tentatively TRBD1 or TRBD2 (5 bases each). V lost 8 bases to trimming and J lost 4 bases, with 15 bases between them. Per germline, CDR1 GTSNPN and CDR2 SVGIG (reference sequence). The CDR3 is 12 residues long. The CDR3: CARGSGPYEQYF. CDR3 bases: TGTGCCCGAGGCTCGGGACCGTACGAGCAGTACTTC.

In its sample, this clonotype was seen a few times. The CDR3 DNA reads TGTGCCAGCAGCCCGGGCAGGAGTAGCACAGATACGCAGTATTTT. It encodes CASSPGRSSTDTQYF. V is TRBV7-9 and J is TRBJ2-3; D is uncertain. The germline V gene encodes CDR1 SEHNR and CDR2 FQNEAQ (reference sequence). V gave up 5 bases and J gave up 0 bases, with 12 bases separating them. CDR3 length: 15 amino acids.

The rearrangement uses TRBV30 and TRBJ2-5; 12 bases match TRBD1. V trimming: 5 bases; J trimming: 5 bases; junction bases outside the gene matches: 9. The germline V gene encodes CDR1 GTSNPN and CDR2 SVGIG (reference sequence). CDR3 length: 15 amino acids. The CDR3 bases are TGTGCCTGGGAGACCGGGACAGGGGGCGCTGAGACCCAGTACTTC. Translating it yields CAWETGTGGAETQYF. Together with reference TRBV30 and TRBJ2-5, the CDR3 gives the full variable domain: SQTIHQWPATLVQPVGSPLSLECTVEGTSNPNLYWYRQAAGRGLQLLFYSVGIGQISSEVPQNLSASRPQDRQFILSSKKLLLSDSGFYLCAWETGTGGAETQYFGPGTRLLVL.

The chain uses TRBV7-8 and TRBJ2-3; TRBD2 aligns across 9 bases. Germline lookup yields CDR1 SGHVS and CDR2 FQNEAQ. This CDR3 spans 15 amino acids. J gave up 8 bases and V 2 bases, and 8 bases lay outside the gene matches. CDR3 in DNA: TGTGCCAGCAGCTTAATTCGCGAAGCGGGAGGTACGCAGTATTTT. As protein: CASSLIREAGGTQYF. The whole variable domain, filled in from reference TRBV7-8 and TRBJ2-3, reads GAGVSQSPRYKVAKRGQDVALRCDPISGHVSLFWYQQALGQGPEFLTYFQNEAQLDKSGLPSDRFFAERPEGSVSTLKIQRTQQEDSAVYLCASSLIREAGGTQYFGPGTRLTVL.

This clonotype was detected only a few times. The rearrangement joins TRBV4-3 to TRBJ1-1; maybe TRBD1 (6 bases). The CDR3 runs 15 residues. Germline V CDR1 and CDR2: LGHNA, YSLEER. Trimming took 3 bases from V and 1 from J, leaving 12 bases between them. The CDR3 sequence is CASSHSQDRNTEAFF. The CDR3 DNA is TGCGCCAGCAGCCACTCACAGGACAGGAACACTGAAGCTTTCTTT.

V gene TRBV29-1 combines with J gene TRBJ2-7; D could derive from TRBD1 or TRBD2 (6 bases each). CDR1 SQVTM and CDR2 ANQGSEA come from the germline V gene. V lost 6 bases and J lost 2, with 14 bases in between. The CDR3 contains 13 residues. The CDR3 sequence: CSVRGGEAYEQYF. The CDR3, as DNA: TGCAGCGTCAGGGGCGGGGAAGCCTACGAGCAGTACTTC.

CDR3 amino acids: CASSPPGLPGDGYTF. The CDR3 DNA reads TGTGCCAGCAGTCCCCCCGGACTGCCCGGGGATGGCTACACCTTC. V gene TRBV12-3 or TRBV12-4 combines with J gene TRBJ1-2; D is unresolved. The CDR3 has 15 residues. Trimming stripped 5 bases from V and 6 bases from J, with 19 bases between.

The V call is TRBV9, the J call TRBJ2-1; D is unresolved. V dropped 3 bases and J dropped 3 bases, with 13 bases sitting between them. The CDR3 consists of 15 residues. Germline assignment: CDR1 SGDLS and CDR2 YYNGEE. The CDR3 reads CASSAPPGRYNEQFF. CDR3 DNA sequence: TGTGCCAGCAGCGCACCCCCGGGCCGCTACAATGAGCAGTTCTTC.

V gene TRBV30 combines with J gene TRBJ1-2, with TRBD1 matching over 7 bases. With 2 bases clipped from V and 6 bases from J, the junction kept 6 bases outside the gene matches. The germline CDR1 and CDR2 sequences are GTSNPN and SVGIG (reference sequence). The CDR3 length is 13 residues. CDR3 loop: CAWSTTGTDGYTF. As DNA, the CDR3 is TGTGCCTGGAGTACGACAGGGACGGATGGCTACACCTTC.

As regards this clonotype: At one end the junction does not follow the germline gene, possibly because of a read error. This sequence joins TRBV19 and TRBJ1-1; D gene uncertain. Germline V gene data show CDR1 as LNHDA and CDR2 as SQIVND (reference sequence). This CDR3 is 14 amino acids long. CDR3 nucleotides: TGTTCCAGTAGTATAGGATTAACACGGAATGAAGCTTTCTTT. Translated: CSSSIGLTRNEAFF.

The chain has TRBV2 and TRBJ2-1; TRBD2 is a possible D gene (6 bases). V shed 8 bases and J shed 2 bases, with 10 bases lying between them. This CDR3 region has 13 residues. The germline V gene has CDR1 SNHLY and CDR2 FYNNEI. The CDR3 DNA sequence: TGTGCCAGCGGATGGACTACCTACAATGAGCAGTTCTTC. It specifies CASGWTTYNEQFF.

The CDR3 loop reads CASSDSAGDSYNEQFF. DNA of the CDR3: TGTGCCAGCAGTGACTCAGCGGGAGACTCCTACAATGAGCAGTTCTTC. This chain connects TRBV6-4 to TRBJ2-1, with 8 bases matching TRBD2. CDR1 is MRHNA, CDR2 SNTAGT, per germline. This CDR3 has 16 residues. V shed 0 bases and J 0 bases; nucleotides not matched to a gene: 1.

The chain has TRBV6-1 and TRBJ1-2; D is uncertain. Between the trimmed V and J ends, which lost 1 base and 8 bases, there was a span of 17 bases. The CDR3 totals 15 residues. The V gene's germline CDR1 is MNHNS and CDR2 SASEGT. The CDR3 loop is CASSEGLAELYGYTF. DNA for the CDR3: TGTGCCAGCAGTGAAGGGCTGGCCGAGCTTTACGGCTACACCTTC.

The chain recombines TRBV7-8 with TRBJ2-1; TRBD2 is a possible D gene (5 bases). CDR1 is SGHVS, CDR2 FQNEAQ, per germline. Trimming removed 4 bases at V and 7 bases at J, with 20 bases between. This CDR3 is built from 16 residues. CDR3 in DNA: TGTGCCAGCAGCTCAATAACACAAGACGGGGAGAATGAGCAGTTCTTC. It yields the protein CASSSITQDGENEQFF.

This clonotype was found once. The rearrangement joins TRBV9 to TRBJ2-5; D is undetermined. CDR1 is SGDLS, CDR2 YYNGEE, per germline. Trimming stripped 0 bases from V and 5 bases from J, with 11 bases between. CDR3 length equals 14 residues. The CDR3 sequence: CASSVGGRSETQYF. Written as DNA, the CDR3 is TGTGCCAGCAGCGTAGGCGGCCGCTCGGAGACCCAGTACTTC.

As DNA, the CDR3 is TGCGCCAGCAGCCAAGATCTGAGCGGCTACTACAATGAGCAGTTCTTC. This gives the protein CASSQDLSGYYNEQFF. The chain combines TRBV4-3 with TRBJ2-1; a possible D gene is TRBD2 (5 bases). The CDR3 runs to 16 residues. The ends were cut back, 0 bases at V and 3 bases at J, with 12 bases in the middle. Looked up from germline, CDR1 is LGHNA and CDR2 is YSLEER.

The chain recombines TRBV5-1 with TRBJ2-1, with a possible D match to TRBD2 (7 bases). CDR1 and CDR2 from the germline V gene are SGHRS and YFSETQ. V shed 4 bases and J shed 1 base, with 15 bases lying between them. The CDR3 has 16 residues. CDR3 nucleotide sequence: TGCGCCAGCAGCACCCTGGCGGGGGCGTCCTACAATGAGCAGTTCTTC. Translation: CASSTLAGASYNEQFF.

The rearrangement joins TRBV9 to TRBJ2-3; 7 bases agree with TRBD2. J was trimmed by 0 bases and V by 0 bases; bases with no gene match: 4. The CDR3 runs to 16 residues. Germline-derived CDR1 and CDR2 are SGDLS and YYNGEE. The CDR3 reads CASSVGLAASTDTQYF. The CDR3 DNA is TGTGCCAGCAGCGTAGGACTAGCAGCTAGCACAGATACGCAGTATTTT.

This chain connects TRBV7-9 to TRBJ2-5; 7 bases agree with TRBD1. The CDR3 sequence is 15 residues long. Germline V gene lookup returns CDR1 SEHNR and CDR2 FQNEAQ (reference sequence). The junction had 6 bases not matched to a gene; V was cut back by 0 bases and J by 5 bases. The CDR3 bases are TGTGCCAGCAGCTTAGCCCAGGGGGATCGGGAGACCCAGTACTTC. Protein product: CASSLAQGDRETQYF.

The chain recombines TRBV20-1 with TRBJ2-5, with D possibly called TRBD1 or TRBD2 (6 bases each). From germline, CDR1 is DFQATT and CDR2 SNEGSKA (reference sequence). V lost 7 bases, J lost 13 bases, and 19 bases lay in between. The CDR3 totals 11 residues. CDR3 nucleotides: TGCAGTGTCCAGTGGGGGGCCCTTTTGTACTTC. Protein sequence: CSVQWGALLYF.

The chain employs TRBV5-6 and TRBJ2-3; 9 bases agree with TRBD2. In germline, CDR1 is SGHDT, CDR2 YYEEEE. CDR3 length equals 15 residues. V lost 4 bases, J lost 1 base, and 4 bases stayed unmatched. This chain's CDR3 is CASSAAGGGTDTQYF. DNA for the CDR3: TGTGCCAGCAGCGCTGCGGGGGGGGGCACAGATACGCAGTATTTT.